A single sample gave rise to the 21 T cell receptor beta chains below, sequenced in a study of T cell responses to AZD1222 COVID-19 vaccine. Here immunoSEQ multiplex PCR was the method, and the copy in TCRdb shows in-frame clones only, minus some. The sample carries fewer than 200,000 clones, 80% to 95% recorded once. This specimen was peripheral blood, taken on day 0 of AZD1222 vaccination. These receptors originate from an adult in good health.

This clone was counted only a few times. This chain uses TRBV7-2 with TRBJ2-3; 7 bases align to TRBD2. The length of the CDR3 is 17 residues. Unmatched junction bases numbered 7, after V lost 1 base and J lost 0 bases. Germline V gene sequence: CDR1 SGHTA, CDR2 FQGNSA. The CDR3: CASSLGPAGTSTDTQYF. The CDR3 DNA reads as TGTGCCAGCAGCTTAGGGCCAGCGGGGACTAGCACAGATACGCAGTATTTT.

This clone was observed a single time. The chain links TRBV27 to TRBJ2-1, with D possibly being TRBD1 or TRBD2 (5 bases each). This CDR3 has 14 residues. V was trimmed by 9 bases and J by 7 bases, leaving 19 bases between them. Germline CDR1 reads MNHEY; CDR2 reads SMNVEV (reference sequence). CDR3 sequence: CASLAPGRSNEQFF. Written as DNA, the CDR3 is TGTGCCAGTTTAGCTCCGGGACGTTCGAATGAGCAGTTCTTC.

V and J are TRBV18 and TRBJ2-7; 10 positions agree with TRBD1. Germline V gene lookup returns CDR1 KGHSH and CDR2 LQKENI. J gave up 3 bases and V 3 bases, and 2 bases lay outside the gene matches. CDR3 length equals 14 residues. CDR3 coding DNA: TGTGCCAGCTCACCGGGACAGGGGAGCTACGAGCAGTACTTC. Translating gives CASSPGQGSYEQYF. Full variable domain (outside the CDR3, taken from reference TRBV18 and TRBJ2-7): NAGVMQNPRHLVRRRGQEARLRCSPMKGHSHVYWYRQLPEEGLKFMVYLQKENIIDESGMPKERFSAEFPKEGPSILRIQQVVRGDSAAYFCASSPGQGSYEQYFGPGTRLTVT.

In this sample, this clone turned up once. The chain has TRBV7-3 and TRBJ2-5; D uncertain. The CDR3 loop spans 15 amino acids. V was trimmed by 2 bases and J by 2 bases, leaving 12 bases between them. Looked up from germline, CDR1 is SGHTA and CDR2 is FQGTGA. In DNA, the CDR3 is TGTGCCAGCAGCTTAGGCCCAGGAGATCAAGAGACCCAGTACTTC. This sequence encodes CASSLGPGDQETQYF.

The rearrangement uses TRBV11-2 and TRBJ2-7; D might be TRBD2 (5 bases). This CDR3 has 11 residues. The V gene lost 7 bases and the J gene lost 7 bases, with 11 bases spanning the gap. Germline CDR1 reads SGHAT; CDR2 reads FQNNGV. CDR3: CASTRSGEQYF. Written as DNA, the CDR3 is TGTGCCAGCACCCGATCGGGGGAGCAGTACTTC.

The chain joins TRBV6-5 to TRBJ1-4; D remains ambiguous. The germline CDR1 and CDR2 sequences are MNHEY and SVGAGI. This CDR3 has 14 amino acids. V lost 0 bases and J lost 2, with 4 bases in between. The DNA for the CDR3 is TGTGCCAGCAGTTACTCAAGCACTAATGAAAAACTGTTTTTT. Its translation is CASSYSSTNEKLFF.

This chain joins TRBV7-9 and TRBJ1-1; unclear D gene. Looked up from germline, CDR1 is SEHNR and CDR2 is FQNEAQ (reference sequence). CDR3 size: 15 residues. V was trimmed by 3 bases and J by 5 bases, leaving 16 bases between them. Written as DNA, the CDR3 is TGTGCCAGCAGCTTGGCTGTAGGGAGTATTACTGAAGCTTTCTTT. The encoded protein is CASSLAVGSITEAFF.

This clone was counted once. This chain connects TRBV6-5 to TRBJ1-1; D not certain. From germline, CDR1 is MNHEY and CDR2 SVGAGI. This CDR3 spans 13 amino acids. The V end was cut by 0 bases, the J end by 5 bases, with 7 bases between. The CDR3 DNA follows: TGTGCCAGCAGTTACTCGATGCAGACTGAAGCTTTCTTT. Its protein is CASSYSMQTEAFF.

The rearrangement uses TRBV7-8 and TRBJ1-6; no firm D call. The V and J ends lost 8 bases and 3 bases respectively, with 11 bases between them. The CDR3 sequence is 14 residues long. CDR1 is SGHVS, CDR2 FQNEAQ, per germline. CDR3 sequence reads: CASAGRDYNSPLHF. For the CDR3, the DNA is TGTGCCAGCGCTGGGAGGGACTATAATTCACCCCTCCACTTT.

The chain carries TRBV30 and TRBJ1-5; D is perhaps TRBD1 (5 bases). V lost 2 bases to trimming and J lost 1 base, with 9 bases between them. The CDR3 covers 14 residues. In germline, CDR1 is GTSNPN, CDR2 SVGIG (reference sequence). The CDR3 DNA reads TGTGCCTGGAGTAGGGGTAGGAGCAATCAGCCCCAGCATTTT. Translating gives CAWSRGRSNQPQHF. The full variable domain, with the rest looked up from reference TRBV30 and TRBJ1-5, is SQTIHQWPATLVQPVGSPLSLECTVEGTSNPNLYWYRQAAGRGLQLLFYSVGIGQISSEVPQNLSASRPQDRQFILSSKKLLLSDSGFYLCAWSRGRSNQPQHFGDGTRLSIL.

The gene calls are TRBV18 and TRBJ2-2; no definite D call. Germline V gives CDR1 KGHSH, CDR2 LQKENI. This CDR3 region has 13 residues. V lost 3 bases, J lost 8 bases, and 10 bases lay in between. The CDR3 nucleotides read TGTGCCAGCTCACCGATTAGGTCTGGGGAGCTGTTTTTT. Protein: CASSPIRSGELFF.

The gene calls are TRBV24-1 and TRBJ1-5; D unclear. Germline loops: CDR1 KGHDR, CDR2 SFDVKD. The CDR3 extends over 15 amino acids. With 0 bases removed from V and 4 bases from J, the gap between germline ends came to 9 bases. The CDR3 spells CATSDLFGGNQPQHF. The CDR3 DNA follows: TGTGCCACCAGTGATTTGTTTGGTGGTAATCAGCCCCAGCATTTT.

Written as DNA, the CDR3 is TGTGCCAGTACTTCCCTGCGGCAGAACACCGGGGAGCTGTTTTTT. It translates to CASTSLRQNTGELFF. The V gene is TRBV2, the J gene TRBJ2-2; no clear D. Trimming left V 9 bases short and J 1 base short, with 15 bases between. Per germline, CDR1 SNHLY and CDR2 FYNNEI. This CDR3 comprises 15 residues.

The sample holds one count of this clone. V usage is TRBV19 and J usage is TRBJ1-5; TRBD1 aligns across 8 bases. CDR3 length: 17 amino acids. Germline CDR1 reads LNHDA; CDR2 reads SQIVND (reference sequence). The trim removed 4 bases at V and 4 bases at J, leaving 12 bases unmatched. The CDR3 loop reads CASSSLGDRFLNQPQHF. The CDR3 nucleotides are TGTGCCAGTAGTAGTCTAGGGGACAGGTTCCTTAATCAGCCCCAGCATTTT.

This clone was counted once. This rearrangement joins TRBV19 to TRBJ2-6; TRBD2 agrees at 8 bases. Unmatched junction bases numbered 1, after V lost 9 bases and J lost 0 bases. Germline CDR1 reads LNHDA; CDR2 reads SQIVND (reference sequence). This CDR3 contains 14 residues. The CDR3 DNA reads TGTGCCAGCGGGGGGGACTCTGGGGCCAACGTCCTGACTTTC. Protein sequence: CASGGDSGANVLTF. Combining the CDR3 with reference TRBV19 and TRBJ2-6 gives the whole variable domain DGGITQSPKYLFRKEGQNVTLSCEQNLNHDAMYWYRQDPGQGLRLIYYSQIVNDFQKGDIAEGYSVSREKKESFPLTVTSAQKNPTAFYLCASGGDSGANVLTFGAGSRLTVL.

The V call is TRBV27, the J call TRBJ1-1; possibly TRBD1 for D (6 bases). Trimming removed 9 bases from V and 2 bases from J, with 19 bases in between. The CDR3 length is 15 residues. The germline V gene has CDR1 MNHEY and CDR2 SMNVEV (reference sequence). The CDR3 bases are TGTGCCAGTTCCTGGGACAATGGCCCTAACACTGAAGCTTTCTTT. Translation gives CASSWDNGPNTEAFF.

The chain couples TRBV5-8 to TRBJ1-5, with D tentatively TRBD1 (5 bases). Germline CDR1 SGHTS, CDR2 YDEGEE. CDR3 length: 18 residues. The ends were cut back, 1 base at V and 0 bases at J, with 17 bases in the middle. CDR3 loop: CASSLKKGSQYSNQPQHF. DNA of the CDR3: TGTGCCAGCAGCTTGAAGAAGGGGTCGCAGTATAGCAATCAGCCCCAGCATTTT.

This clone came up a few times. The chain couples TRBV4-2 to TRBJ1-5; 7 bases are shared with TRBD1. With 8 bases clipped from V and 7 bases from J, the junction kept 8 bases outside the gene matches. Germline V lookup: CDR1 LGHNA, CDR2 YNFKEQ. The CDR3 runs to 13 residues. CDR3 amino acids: CASGFRTGQPQHF. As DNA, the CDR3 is TGTGCCAGCGGTTTTCGGACAGGCCAGCCCCAGCATTTT.

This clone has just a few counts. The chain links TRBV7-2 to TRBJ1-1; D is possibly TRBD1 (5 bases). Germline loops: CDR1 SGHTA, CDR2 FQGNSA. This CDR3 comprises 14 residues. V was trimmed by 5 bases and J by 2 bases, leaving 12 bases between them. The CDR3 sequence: CASSPGGANTEAFF. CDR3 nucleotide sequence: TGTGCCAGCAGCCCCGGAGGGGCTAACACTGAAGCTTTCTTT.

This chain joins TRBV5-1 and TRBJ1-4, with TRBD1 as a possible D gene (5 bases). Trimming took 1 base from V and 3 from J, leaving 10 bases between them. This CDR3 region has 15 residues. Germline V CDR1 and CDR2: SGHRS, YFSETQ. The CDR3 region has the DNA TGCGCCAGCAGCTTGCAGGGCGACCCTAATGAAAAACTGTTTTTT. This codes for CASSLQGDPNEKLFF. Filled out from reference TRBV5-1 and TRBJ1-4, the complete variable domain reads KAGVTQTPRYLIKTRGQQVTLSCSPISGHRSVSWYQQTPGQGLQFLFEYFSETQRNKGNFPGRFSGRQFSNSRSEMNVSTLELGDSALYLCASSLQGDPNEKLFFGSGTQLSVL.

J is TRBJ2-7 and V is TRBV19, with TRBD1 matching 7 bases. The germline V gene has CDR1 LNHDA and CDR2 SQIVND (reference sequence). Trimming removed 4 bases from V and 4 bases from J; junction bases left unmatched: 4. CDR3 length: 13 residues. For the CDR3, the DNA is TGTGCCAGTAGTACGGCAGGGGGATACGAGCAGTACTTC. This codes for CASSTAGGYEQYF. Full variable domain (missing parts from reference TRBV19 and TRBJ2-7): DGGITQSPKYLFRKEGQNVTLSCEQNLNHDAMYWYRQDPGQGLRLIYYSQIVNDFQKGDIAEGYSVSREKKESFPLTVTSAQKNPTAFYLCASSTAGGYEQYFGPGTRLTVT.